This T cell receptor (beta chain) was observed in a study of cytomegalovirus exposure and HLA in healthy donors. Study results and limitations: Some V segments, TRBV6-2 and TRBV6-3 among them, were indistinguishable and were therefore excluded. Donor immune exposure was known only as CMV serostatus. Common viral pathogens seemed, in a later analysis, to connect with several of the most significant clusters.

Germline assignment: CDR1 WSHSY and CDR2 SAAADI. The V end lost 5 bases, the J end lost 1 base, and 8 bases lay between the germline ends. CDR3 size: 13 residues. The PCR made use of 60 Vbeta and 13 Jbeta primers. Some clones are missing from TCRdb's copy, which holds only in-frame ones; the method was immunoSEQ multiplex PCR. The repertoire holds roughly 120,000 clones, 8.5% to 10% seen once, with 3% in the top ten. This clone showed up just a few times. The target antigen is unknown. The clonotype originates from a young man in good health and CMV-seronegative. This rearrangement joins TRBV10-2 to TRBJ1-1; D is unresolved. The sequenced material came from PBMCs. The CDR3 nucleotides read TGCGCCAGCAGTTCAGCGACGAACACTGAAGCTTTCTTT. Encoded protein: CASSSATNTEAFF.